The 15 T cell receptor beta chains in this list originate from one sample, sequenced in a study of shared T cell receptors in the human thymus. Using immunoSEQ multiplex PCR, the repertoire was profiled, and TCRdb retains in-frame clones only, with some absent. This sample has approximately 400,000 clones, with roughly 94% found just once. The sample taken for sequencing was thymocytes. The receptors were sampled from a human donor.

The chain carries TRBV7-9 and TRBJ2-3, with 13 bases aligning to TRBD2. After removal of 6 bases from V and 3 bases from J, the junction contained 12 bases not matched to a gene. This CDR3 is 18 amino acids long. The germline CDR1 and CDR2 sequences are SEHNR and FQNEAQ (reference sequence). The CDR3 loop is CASSLLVSTSGRTDTQYF. The CDR3 DNA follows: TGTGCCAGCAGTTTATTAGTTTCGACTAGCGGGAGGACAGATACGCAGTATTTT. Full variable domain (remainder filled in from reference TRBV7-9 and TRBJ2-3): DTGVSQNPRHKITKRGQNVTFRCDPISEHNRLYWYRQTLGQGPEFLTYFQNEAQLEKSRLLSDRFSAERPKGSFSTLEIQRTEQGDSAMYLCASSLLVSTSGRTDTQYFGPGTRLTVL.

Written as DNA, the CDR3 is TGTGCCATCAGTGGGAGGGGACTCCTGGGGTACACTGAAGCTTTCTTT. Protein sequence: CAISGRGLLGYTEAFF. The J gene is TRBJ1-1, the V gene TRBV10-3, with TRBD1 as a possible D gene (5 bases). This CDR3 spans 16 amino acids. Germline CDR1 ENHRY, CDR2 SYGVKD. Trimming took 4 bases from V and 3 from J, leaving 18 bases between them.

This clone was counted a single time. The V call is TRBV5-1, the J call TRBJ2-2; 13 nucleotides match TRBD2. The ends lost 2 bases at V and 5 bases at J; junction bases unmatched: 6. The CDR3 is made up of 17 amino acids. Germline lookup yields CDR1 SGHRS and CDR2 YFSETQ. Written as DNA, the CDR3 is TGCGCCAGCAGCTTCGTCACTAGCGGGAGGGAAACCGGGGAGCTGTTTTTT. Translating gives CASSFVTSGRETGELFF.

V gene TRBV6-1 combines with J gene TRBJ1-2, with TRBD1 identical over 9 bases. Germline V gene lookup returns CDR1 MNHNS and CDR2 SASEGT. After removal of 4 bases from V and 5 bases from J, the junction contained 8 bases not matched to a gene. The CDR3 contains 15 residues. CDR3 protein: CASSATGGRWYGYTF. CDR3 coding DNA: TGTGCCAGCAGTGCCACAGGGGGCAGATGGTATGGCTACACCTTC.

The gene calls are TRBV4-3 and TRBJ2-7; D perhaps matches TRBD1 (6 bases). Per germline, CDR1 LGHNA and CDR2 YSLEER. CDR3 length: 15 amino acids. The V end lost 1 base, the J end lost 5 bases, and 15 bases lay between the germline ends. As DNA, the CDR3 is TGCGCCAGCAGCCAAGTGAGGGGGAGAAGGAACGAGCAGTACTTC. Its translation is CASSQVRGRRNEQYF.

This clone was detected only a few times. V usage is TRBV7-9 and J usage is TRBJ2-1; TRBD1 or TRBD2 may be the D gene (8 bases each). Trimming cost V 4 bases and J 6 bases, with 28 bases left between them. Germline loops: CDR1 SEHNR, CDR2 FQNEAQ (reference sequence). This CDR3 spans 19 amino acids. CDR3 region: CASSYRTGTGTSLTNEQFF. CDR3 sequence (DNA): TGTGCCAGCAGCTATCGGACAGGGACCGGGACTAGTCTTACCAATGAGCAGTTCTTC.

This chain joins TRBV6-4 and TRBJ2-7; 13 bases align to TRBD2. V was pared by 2 bases and J by 4 bases, with 8 bases of the junction left unmatched. This CDR3 has 17 amino acids. The germline CDR1 and CDR2 sequences are MRHNA and SNTAGT. The CDR3 nucleotides are TGTGCCAGCAGTGACCTGAATGGGACTAGCGGGGCTTACGAGCAGTACTTC. It specifies CASSDLNGTSGAYEQYF.

As for this clone: Germline and junction disagree at one end, which may indicate a read error. The chain links TRBV7-2 to TRBJ1-3; tentatively, D is TRBD1 (5 bases). The CDR3 spans 18 residues. Looked up from germline, CDR1 is SGHTA and CDR2 is FQGNSA. For the CDR3, the DNA is TGTGCCAGCAGCTTAAGGGCGTGGGGGGTCATATCTGAAAACACCATATATTTT. It specifies CASSLRAWGVISENTIYF.

The chain employs TRBV28 and TRBJ1-3, with 8 bases that match TRBD1. The CDR3 spans 17 residues. Looked up from germline, CDR1 is MDHEN and CDR2 is SYDVKM. The V and J ends lost 7 bases and 8 bases, in that order; junction bases with no gene match: 19. The CDR3 sequence: CASTNLNPGGFLDTIYF. As DNA, the CDR3 is TGTGCCAGCACAAATCTAAATCCAGGGGGCTTTTTAGACACCATATATTTT. The complete variable domain, with remaining parts taken from reference TRBV28 and TRBJ1-3, reads DVKVTQSSRYLVKRTGEKVFLECVQDMDHENMFWYRQDPGLGLRLIYFSYDVKMKEKGDIPEGYSVSREKKERFSLILESASTNQTSMYLCASTNLNPGGFLDTIYFGEGSWLTVV.

The chain couples TRBV5-6 to TRBJ2-3; 9 bases fit TRBD2. The V gene's germline CDR1 is SGHDT and CDR2 YYEEEE. Trimming at V came to 2 bases and at J to 3 bases, leaving 4 bases not matched to a gene. The CDR3 consists of 15 residues. The CDR3 loop reads CASSLGGRGTDTQYF. The CDR3 DNA sequence: TGTGCCAGCAGCTTAGGCGGGAGGGGGACAGATACGCAGTATTTT. Full variable domain (missing parts from reference TRBV5-6 and TRBJ2-3): DAGVTQSPTHLIKTRGQQVTLRCSPKSGHDTVSWYQQALGQGPQFIFQYYEEEERQRGNFPDRFSGHQFPNYSSELNVNALLLGDSALYLCASSLGGRGTDTQYFGPGTRLTVL.

The chain carries TRBV7-9 and TRBJ1-2; 7 nucleotides line up with TRBD1. This CDR3 has 17 residues. V lost 0 bases, J lost 5 bases, and 12 bases stayed unmatched. Germline V gene data show CDR1 as SEHNR and CDR2 as FQNEAQ (reference sequence). The CDR3 sequence: CASSLAGQAHSRYGYTF. The CDR3, as DNA: TGTGCCAGCAGCTTAGCCGGACAGGCCCACTCAAGATATGGCTACACCTTC.

The V gene is TRBV2, the J gene TRBJ1-3; D ambiguous. The CDR3 has 12 residues. Germline V gives CDR1 SNHLY, CDR2 FYNNEI. Trimming pared 7 bases from V and 5 bases from J, leaving 9 bases between. This chain's CDR3 is CASNETRNTIYF. The CDR3 coding sequence is TGTGCCAGCAATGAGACCAGAAACACCATATATTTT.

The chain uses TRBV6-1 and TRBJ1-2; 7 nucleotides align to TRBD1. Germline CDR1 is MNHNS and CDR2 is SASEGT. V gave up 10 bases and J gave up 8 bases; unmatched junction bases: 13. This CDR3 contains 13 residues. CDR3 region: CATSQGDWGGYTF. In DNA form, the CDR3 reads TGTGCCACCTCTCAGGGGGATTGGGGGGGCTACACCTTC.

The chain combines TRBV14 with TRBJ2-7; 11 bases line up with TRBD2. Trimming took 4 bases from V and 7 from J; bases not matched to a gene: 15. This CDR3 region has 17 residues. The germline gives CDR1 SGHDN, CDR2 FVKESK. The CDR3 is CASSLYTPSGRRREQYF. CDR3 nucleotides: TGTGCCAGCAGCCTTTACACCCCTAGCGGGAGGAGGCGGGAGCAGTACTTC.

This clone was detected once. CDR3 region: CASSPMGDLLGQFF. The DNA of the CDR3 is TGTGCCAGCAGTCCCATGGGCGATCTCCTTGGGCAGTTCTTC. The J gene is TRBJ2-1, the V gene TRBV27; D not certain. The CDR3 runs to 14 residues. V was cut by 5 bases and J by 12 bases, with 20 bases left in between. Germline CDR1 MNHEY, CDR2 SMNVEV (reference sequence).